This section outlines one TCR beta chain sequence together with its context. Its target is not known. MiXCR was run by TCRdb on the reads, yielding one entry per CDR3 protein. The table lists some 590,000 distinct CDR3 sequences, approximately 40% of them singletons. CDR1 is ENHRY and CDR2 is SYGVKD in the germline V gene. This CDR3 has 16 residues. V gave up 6 bases and J gave up 8 bases, with 20 bases separating them. The data were obtained in a study of T cell repertoires in cytomegalovirus infection. The wider study: Public TCR beta signatures indicated both CMV infection and matching HLA type.

Study findings and constraints: Carriers of CMV plus the relevant HLA were identified by cumulative public TCR beta family frequency. HLA-C-restricted CMV-specific TCR beta clonotypes were dominant in the ex vivo response.

This sequence originates from a human donor in good health (CMV status not recorded). Some clones in this sample may be carry-over from other donors' samples. The V gene is TRBV10-3, the J gene TRBJ1-6, with TRBD1 as a possible D gene (5 bases). The sequenced sample was cultured PBMCs, obtained from culture after CMV antigen stimulation. CDR3 sequence reads: CAIRTSLVGRDSPLHF. Written as DNA, the CDR3 is TGTGCCATCAGGACAAGCCTGGTAGGCAGGGATTCACCCCTCCACTTT.